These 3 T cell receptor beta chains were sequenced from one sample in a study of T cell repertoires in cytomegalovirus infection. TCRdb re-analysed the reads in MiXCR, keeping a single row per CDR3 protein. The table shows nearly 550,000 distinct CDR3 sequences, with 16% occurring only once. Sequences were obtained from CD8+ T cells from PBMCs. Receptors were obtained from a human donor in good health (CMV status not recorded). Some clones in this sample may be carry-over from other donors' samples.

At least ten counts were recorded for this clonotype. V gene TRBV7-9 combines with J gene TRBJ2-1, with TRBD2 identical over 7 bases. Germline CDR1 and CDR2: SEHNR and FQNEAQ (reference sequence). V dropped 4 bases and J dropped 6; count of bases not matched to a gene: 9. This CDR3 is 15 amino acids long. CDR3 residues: CASSSSEVAGNEQFF. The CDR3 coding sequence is TGTGCCAGCAGCTCCTCCGAAGTAGCGGGCAATGAGCAGTTCTTC.

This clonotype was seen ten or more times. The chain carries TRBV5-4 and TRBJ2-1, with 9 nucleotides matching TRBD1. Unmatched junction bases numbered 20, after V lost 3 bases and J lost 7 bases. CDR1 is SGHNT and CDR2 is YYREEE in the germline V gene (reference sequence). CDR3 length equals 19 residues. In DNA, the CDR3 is TGTGCCAGCAGCTACCGAAAGCCGGGACAGGGCGGAATGAGGAATGAGCAGTTCTTC. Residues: CASSYRKPGQGGMRNEQFF. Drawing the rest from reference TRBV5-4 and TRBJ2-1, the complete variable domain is ETGVTQSPTHLIKTRGQQVTLRCSSQSGHNTVSWYQQALGQGPQFIFQYYREEENGRGNFPPRFSGLQFPNYSSELNVNALELDDSALYLCASSYRKPGQGGMRNEQFFGPGTRLTVL.

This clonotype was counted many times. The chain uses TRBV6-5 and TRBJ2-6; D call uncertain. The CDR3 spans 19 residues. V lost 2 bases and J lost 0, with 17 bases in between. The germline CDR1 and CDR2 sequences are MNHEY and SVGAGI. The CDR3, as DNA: TGTGCCAGCAGTTACCAGCAGGCGAAACGATACTCTGGGGCCAACGTCCTGACTTTC. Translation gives CASSYQQAKRYSGANVLTF.